Listed here are 31 T cell receptor beta chains from one sample, sequenced in a study of blood T cell repertoires in COVID-19. Method: immunoSEQ multiplex PCR; TCRdb's copy keeps in-frame clones and lacks some. The data contain about 140,000 clones, over 70% of them singletons. The specimen sequenced was peripheral blood. The receptor source for this set is a man in his 70s who had recovered from COVID-19.

This clone was counted only a few times. The chain combines TRBV19 with TRBJ2-7; tentative D call: TRBD1 (6 bases). This CDR3 region has 12 residues. V was shortened by 9 bases and J by 3 bases, with 12 bases between the two germline ends. In germline, CDR1 is LNHDA, CDR2 SQIVND (reference sequence). The CDR3 nucleotides are TGTGCCAGCCGGGGACACCACTACGAGCAGTACTTC. It yields the protein CASRGHHYEQYF.

This rearrangement joins TRBV2 to TRBJ2-1; 11 positions match TRBD2. The CDR3 has 15 residues. Germline CDR1 reads SNHLY; CDR2 reads FYNNEI. Trimming removed 5 bases from V and 5 bases from J; junction bases left unmatched: 5. CDR3 region: CASSHSGRADNEQFF. The CDR3 DNA reads TGTGCCAGCAGTCATAGCGGGAGGGCCGACAATGAGCAGTTCTTC. The whole variable domain, remainder taken from reference TRBV2 and TRBJ2-1, is EPEVTQTPSHQVTQMGQEVILRCVPISNHLYFYWYRQILGQKVEFLVSFYNNEISEKSEIFDDQFSVERPDGSNFTLKIRSTKLEDSAMYFCASSHSGRADNEQFFGPGTRLTVL.

This clone was observed a few times. The chain is built from TRBV2 and TRBJ1-5, with 8 bases matching TRBD1. V shed 0 bases, J shed 3 bases, and the junction held 4 bases outside the gene matches. The CDR3 has 16 amino acids. CDR1 and CDR2 from the germline V gene are SNHLY and FYNNEI. The CDR3 DNA sequence: TGTGCCAGCAGTGAAGCGTGGACAGGGAACAATCAGCCCCAGCATTTT. This gives the protein CASSEAWTGNNQPQHF.

The chain recombines TRBV2 with TRBJ1-5, with 8 positions matching TRBD1. The ends lost 6 bases at V and 1 base at J; junction bases unmatched: 8. The CDR3 consists of 16 residues. The germline gives CDR1 SNHLY, CDR2 FYNNEI. CDR3 residues: CASRRDRGGSNQPQHF. The CDR3 bases are TGTGCCAGCAGGCGAGACAGGGGAGGGAGCAATCAGCCCCAGCATTTT.

The rearrangement joins TRBV7-9 to TRBJ2-1; D not certain. Trimming stripped 0 bases from V and 8 bases from J, with 14 bases between. Germline V gene sequence: CDR1 SEHNR, CDR2 FQNEAQ (reference sequence). There are 15 residues in the CDR3. The CDR3 here is CASSLARGVVHEQFF. The CDR3 DNA reads as TGTGCCAGCAGCTTAGCGCGTGGTGTGGTGCATGAGCAGTTCTTC.

CDR3 protein: CASTIWGATPQHF. CDR3 coding DNA: TGTGCCAGTACCATATGGGGAGCTACGCCCCAGCATTTT. V usage is TRBV19 and J usage is TRBJ1-5, with D unclear. This CDR3 comprises 13 residues. Trimming shortened V by 7 bases and J by 9 bases, and 16 bases separated the two germline ends. Germline assignment: CDR1 LNHDA and CDR2 SQIVND (reference sequence).

In this sample, this clone turned up once. The chain couples TRBV6-5 to TRBJ1-2; D ambiguous. Germline loops: CDR1 MNHEY, CDR2 SVGAGI. V lost 4 bases and J 4 bases, leaving 13 bases between the germline ends. The CDR3 has 14 amino acids. CDR3 amino acids: CASSSRDDLYGYTF. The CDR3, as DNA: TGTGCCAGCAGTTCCCGGGATGATCTCTATGGCTACACCTTC.

The CDR3 here is CASMDQVNTGELFF. The CDR3 nucleotides read TGTGCCAGCATGGATCAGGTGAACACCGGGGAGCTGTTTTTT. This rearrangement joins TRBV2 to TRBJ2-2; no clear D gene. The CDR3 loop spans 14 amino acids. Germline V gives CDR1 SNHLY, CDR2 FYNNEI. V lost 7 bases to trimming and J lost 1 base, with 10 bases between them.

The chain carries TRBV2 and TRBJ2-7; 7 bases fit TRBD1. Germline-derived CDR1 and CDR2 are SNHLY and FYNNEI. J was trimmed by 3 bases and V by 4 bases; bases with no gene match: 12. This CDR3 has 16 residues. The CDR3 nucleotides read TGTGCCAGCAGTGGAGTGGGCAGGGGGATGAGCTACGAGCAGTACTTC. Amino acids: CASSGVGRGMSYEQYF.

This clone was detected a few times. The J gene is TRBJ2-2, the V gene TRBV4-3; TRBD1 matches at 7 bases. CDR3 length: 16 residues. CDR1 LGHNA and CDR2 YSLEER come from the germline V gene. Trimming cost V 0 bases and J 5 bases; bases outside gene matches: 6. The CDR3 sequence: CASSQEGGRGTGELFF. Here the CDR3 DNA reads TGCGCCAGCAGCCAAGAGGGCGGCAGGGGGACCGGGGAGCTGTTTTTT.

This clone has a single count. This sequence joins TRBV5-5 and TRBJ1-6; D is uncertain. The length of the CDR3 is 13 residues. Germline V gives CDR1 SGHKS, CDR2 YYEKEE (reference sequence). The V end was cut by 1 base, the J end by 10 bases, with 9 bases between. The CDR3 region has the DNA TGTGCCAGCAGCTTGAGTCTAGAGTCACCCCTCCACTTT. It specifies CASSLSLESPLHF.

This chain uses TRBV19 with TRBJ2-7; 15 nucleotides align to TRBD2. After removal of 2 bases from V and 6 bases from J, the junction contained 5 bases not matched to a gene. CDR1 is LNHDA and CDR2 is SQIVND in the germline V gene (reference sequence). The CDR3 covers 16 residues. CDR3: CASSITRTSGRGEQYF. CDR3 sequence (DNA): TGTGCCAGTAGTATAACCCGGACTAGCGGGAGGGGCGAGCAGTACTTC.

The chain employs TRBV4-1 and TRBJ2-1, with D tentatively TRBD2 (6 bases). V lost 2 bases to trimming and J lost 9 bases, with 20 bases between them. The CDR3 runs 16 residues. Per germline, CDR1 MGHRA and CDR2 YSYEKL. CDR3 sequence: CASSQPRLVSGAEQFF. DNA for the CDR3: TGCGCCAGCAGCCAACCTCGACTAGTATCTGGGGCTGAGCAGTTCTTC.

This chain links TRBV6-6 with TRBJ2-5, with 7 bases identical to TRBD2. This CDR3 region has 16 residues. CDR1 and CDR2 from the germline V gene are MNHNY and SVGAGI (reference sequence). The ends lost 5 bases at V and 0 bases at J; junction bases unmatched: 9. Here the CDR3 DNA reads TGTGCCAGCAGTCCACGGCTGGGGAGGGACCAAGAGACCCAGTACTTC. It codes for CASSPRLGRDQETQYF.

This chain joins TRBV2 and TRBJ2-5; D call uncertain. CDR1 is SNHLY, CDR2 FYNNEI, per germline. The length of the CDR3 is 13 residues. Trimming removed 4 bases at V and 2 bases at J, with 8 bases between. In nucleotides, the CDR3 is TGTGCCAGCAGTGGCGGCATGCAAGAGACCCAGTACTTC. Translating it yields CASSGGMQETQYF.

The chain employs TRBV9 and TRBJ2-7; TRBD2 aligns across 12 bases. This CDR3 is built from 16 residues. Germline-derived CDR1 and CDR2 are SGDLS and YYNGEE. The J segment lost 0 bases and the V segment lost 3 bases, leaving 4 bases of the junction unmatched. In nucleotides, the CDR3 is TGTGCCAGCAGCGACGGGACTAGCGGGTACTCCTACGAGCAGTACTTC. The encoded protein is CASSDGTSGYSYEQYF. The full variable domain, with the rest looked up from reference TRBV9 and TRBJ2-7, is DSGVTQTPKHLITATGQRVTLRCSPRSGDLSVYWYQQSLDQGLQFLIQYYNGEERAKGNILERFSAQQFPDLHSELNLSSLELGDSALYFCASSDGTSGYSYEQYFGPGTRLTVT.

The rearrangement joins TRBV19 to TRBJ1-1, with TRBD1 matching 8 bases. The CDR3 is 14 amino acids. V was pared by 4 bases and J by 3 bases, with 4 bases of the junction left unmatched. Germline V gene data show CDR1 as LNHDA and CDR2 as SQIVND (reference sequence). The CDR3 nucleotides read TGTGCCAGTAGTAACCAGGGGGCGTACACTGAAGCTTTCTTT. Encoded protein: CASSNQGAYTEAFF.

This CDR3 is CASSAPGGTSGSAYEQYF. The CDR3 region has the DNA TGTGCCAGCAGCGCCCCCGGGGGGACTAGCGGGAGCGCCTACGAGCAGTACTTC. V usage is TRBV7-9 and J usage is TRBJ2-7, with 14 bases that match TRBD2. The CDR3 consists of 18 residues. V shed 5 bases, J shed 2 bases, and the junction held 11 bases outside the gene matches. From germline, CDR1 is SEHNR and CDR2 FQNEAQ (reference sequence).

The chain employs TRBV3-1 (or the pseudogene TRBV3-2) and TRBJ2-1; weak D call: TRBD1 (6 bases). V lost 0 bases, J lost 15 bases, and 12 bases lay in between. The CDR3 spans 12 residues. Germline-derived CDR1 and CDR2 are LGHDT and YNNKEL (reference sequence). This CDR3 reads CASSQDRGQTFF. The CDR3 DNA is TGTGCCAGCAGCCAAGATAGGGGACAAACGTTCTTC.

Worth noting for this clone: Its ends do not fully match the called genes, so a read error is possible. V usage is TRBV7-3 and J usage is TRBJ2-1; 13 nucleotides line up with TRBD2. CDR1 SGHTA and CDR2 FQGTGA come from the germline V gene. The CDR3 consists of 15 residues. As DNA, the CDR3 is TGTGCCAGCAGCCTAACTAGCGGGAGGGGAAGTGAGCAGTTCTTC. This codes for CASSLTSGRGSEQFF.

The table lists this clone with a few counts. This chain connects TRBV19 to TRBJ1-1; possible D gene TRBD1, 5 bases. There are 15 residues in the CDR3. Germline CDR1 LNHDA, CDR2 SQIVND (reference sequence). Between the trimmed V and J ends, which lost 5 bases and 5 bases, there was a span of 18 bases. CDR3: CASSLLRREATEAFF. DNA for the CDR3: TGTGCCAGTAGTCTCCTCCGCAGGGAAGCGACTGAAGCTTTCTTT. Complete variable domain (other parts from reference TRBV19 and TRBJ1-1): DGGITQSPKYLFRKEGQNVTLSCEQNLNHDAMYWYRQDPGQGLRLIYYSQIVNDFQKGDIAEGYSVSREKKESFPLTVTSAQKNPTAFYLCASSLLRREATEAFFGQGTRLTVV.

This rearrangement joins TRBV7-9 to TRBJ2-2, with unresolved D. Trimming pared 4 bases from V and 4 bases from J, leaving 7 bases between. The V gene's germline CDR1 is SEHNR and CDR2 FQNEAQ (reference sequence). The CDR3 runs to 13 residues. The CDR3 is CASSSHGTGELFF. The CDR3 nucleotides read TGTGCCAGCAGCTCCCACGGCACCGGGGAGCTGTTTTTT.

The rearrangement links TRBV29-1 to TRBJ2-7; 9 positions agree with TRBD2. The CDR3 spans 12 residues. Germline CDR1 reads SQVTM; CDR2 reads ANQGSEA. V was pared by 3 bases and J by 6 bases, with 3 bases of the junction left unmatched. This CDR3 is CSVDSGSTEQYF. CDR3 DNA sequence: TGCAGCGTTGATAGCGGGAGCACCGAGCAGTACTTC.

The table lists this clone with a few counts. In DNA form, the CDR3 reads TGTGCCAGTTACCGGGACAGGGTCTCCAATGAGCAGTTCTTC. The encoded protein is CASYRDRVSNEQFF. This chain joins TRBV2 and TRBJ2-1, with TRBD1 matching over 9 bases. Trimming removed 9 bases from V and 6 bases from J; junction bases left unmatched: 9. The CDR3 is made up of 14 amino acids. Germline-derived CDR1 and CDR2 are SNHLY and FYNNEI.

The chain has TRBV5-1 and TRBJ2-5; 10 bases are shared with TRBD1. CDR1 and CDR2 from the germline V gene are SGHRS and YFSETQ. Trimming removed 0 bases from V and 7 bases from J; junction bases left unmatched: 6. The CDR3 loop spans 15 amino acids. CDR3 region: CASSLGQGALRTQYF. In DNA form, the CDR3 reads TGCGCCAGCAGCTTGGGACAGGGGGCTCTTCGGACCCAGTACTTC.

The J gene is TRBJ2-7, the V gene TRBV29-1; 7 bases match TRBD2. With 5 bases clipped from V and 5 bases from J, the junction kept 3 bases outside the gene matches. Germline CDR1 reads SQVTM; CDR2 reads ANQGSEA. The CDR3 is 11 residues long. CDR3 loop: CSVRDYHEQYF. The CDR3 bases are TGCAGCGTTCGGGACTACCACGAGCAGTACTTC.

The chain has TRBV5-4 and TRBJ2-3, with D possibly being TRBD2 (6 bases). V gave up 5 bases and J gave up 2 bases, with 21 bases separating them. The CDR3 is made up of 17 amino acids. Germline V gene lookup returns CDR1 SGHNT and CDR2 YYREEE (reference sequence). The CDR3 DNA follows: TGTGCCAGCAGGACGCTTCAGGGAGGAACTATCACAGATACGCAGTATTTT. Translation gives CASRTLQGGTITDTQYF.

This chain links TRBV7-6 with TRBJ2-7, with 7 bases fitting TRBD2. The CDR3 sequence is 15 residues long. Per germline, CDR1 SGHVS and CDR2 FNYEAQ. The V gene end was trimmed by 6 bases and the J gene end by 4 bases; junction bases not matched to a gene: 12. CDR3 in amino acids: CASRPSAGEEYEQYF. The CDR3 DNA sequence: TGTGCCAGCAGGCCATCGGCGGGAGAAGAGTACGAGCAGTACTTC.

As for this clone: Other DNA sequences in the sample encode the same CDR3. The chain is built from TRBV6-2 or TRBV6-3 and TRBJ2-1; 12 bases are shared with TRBD2. The CDR3 is 15 residues long. V gave up 5 bases and J gave up 4 bases; unmatched junction bases: 3. Germline V gene data show CDR1 as MNHEY and CDR2 as SVGEGT. DNA of the CDR3: TGTGCCAGCAGTCCGACTAGCGGGAGTTACAATGAGCAGTTCTTC. Protein product: CASSPTSGSYNEQFF.

This chain connects TRBV7-2 to TRBJ2-6; 11 positions match TRBD2. Germline loops: CDR1 SGHTA, CDR2 FQGNSA. J lost 0 bases, V lost 7 bases, and 11 bases had no gene match. This CDR3 comprises 19 residues. Here the CDR3 reads CASMDRLAGPISGANVLTF. In nucleotides, the CDR3 is TGTGCCAGCATGGACCGACTAGCGGGACCCATCTCTGGGGCCAACGTCCTGACTTTC.

The chain recombines TRBV9 with TRBJ1-6, with D possibly matching TRBD1 (5 bases). Germline values: CDR1 SGDLS, CDR2 YYNGEE. This CDR3 contains 14 residues. This chain's CDR3 is CASGSGNNNSPLHF. In nucleotides, the CDR3 is TGTGCTTCCGGGTCAGGGAATAATAATTCACCCCTCCACTTT.